This TCR beta chain is from a study of cytomegalovirus exposure and HLA in healthy donors. All donors participated as healthy donors of bone marrow. The CDR3 runs to 13 residues. The ends were cut back, 5 bases at V and 4 bases at J, with 11 bases in the middle. Germline CDR1 and CDR2: SGHNT and YENEEA. Notes on this clone: The antigen remains undetermined.

The study ran its PCR with 60 Vbeta and 13 Jbeta primers. The protocol was immunoSEQ multiplex PCR, while the TCRdb copy is restricted to in-frame clones and leaves out a portion. Of about 200,000 clones listed, more than 75% are singletons. Study-wide findings and caveats: Earlier results showed most TCR beta V segments being productive about 87% or about 30% of the time. Sequencing probably produced one cluster of sequence variants that were highly shared.

This chain joins TRBV11-3 and TRBJ1-1, with D maybe TRBD1 (5 bases). The receptor comes from a woman in her late teens or twenties in good health and CMV-seronegative. Input material: PBMCs. The CDR3, as DNA: TGTGCCAGCAGCCTAGGGAGGGGCACTGAAGCTTTCTTT. Protein sequence: CASSLGRGTEAFF.